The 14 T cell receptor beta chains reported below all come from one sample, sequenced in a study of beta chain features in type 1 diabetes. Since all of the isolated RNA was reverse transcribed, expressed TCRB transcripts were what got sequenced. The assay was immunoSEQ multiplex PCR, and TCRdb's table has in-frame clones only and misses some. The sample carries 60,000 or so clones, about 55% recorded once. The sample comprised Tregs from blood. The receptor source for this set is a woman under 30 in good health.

The CDR3 is CASSVTGTGNGELFF. The CDR3 DNA is TGTGCCAGCAGCGTTACCGGGACAGGGAACGGGGAGCTGTTTTTT. This chain connects TRBV7-9 to TRBJ2-2; 9 nucleotides agree with TRBD1. This CDR3 is 15 amino acids long. The V gene's germline CDR1 is SEHNR and CDR2 FQNEAQ (reference sequence). V was clipped by 5 bases and J by 7 bases; unmatched bases: 8.

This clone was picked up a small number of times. Written as DNA, the CDR3 is TGCGCCAGCAGCTTTTTCAGGATGAACACTGAAGCTTTCTTT. It translates to CASSFFRMNTEAFF. The chain recombines TRBV5-1 with TRBJ1-1; D unclear. The germline CDR1 and CDR2 sequences are SGHRS and YFSETQ. V was pared by 2 bases and J by 0 bases, with 8 bases between. The CDR3 totals 14 residues. Full variable domain (missing parts from reference TRBV5-1 and TRBJ1-1): KAGVTQTPRYLIKTRGQQVTLSCSPISGHRSVSWYQQTPGQGLQFLFEYFSETQRNKGNFPGRFSGRQFSNSRSEMNVSTLELGDSALYLCASSFFRMNTEAFFGQGTRLTVV.

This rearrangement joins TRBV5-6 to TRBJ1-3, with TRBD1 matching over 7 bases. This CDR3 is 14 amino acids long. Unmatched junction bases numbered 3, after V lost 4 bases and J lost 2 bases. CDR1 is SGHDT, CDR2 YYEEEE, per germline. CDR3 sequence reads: CASSLTGTGNTIYF. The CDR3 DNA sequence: TGTGCCAGCAGCCTGACAGGGACTGGAAACACCATATATTTT.

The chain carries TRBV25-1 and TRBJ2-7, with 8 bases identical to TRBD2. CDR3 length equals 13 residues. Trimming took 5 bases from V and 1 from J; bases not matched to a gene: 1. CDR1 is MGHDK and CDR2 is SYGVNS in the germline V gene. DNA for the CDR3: TGTGCCAGCAGTCCGGGGGGGTCCTACGAGCAGTACTTC. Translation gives CASSPGGSYEQYF.

The CDR3 coding sequence is TGTGCCAGCAGCCCAGGACAGGTTAGCTCCTACAATGAGCAGTTCTTC. It codes for CASSPGQVSSYNEQFF. V usage is TRBV7-9 and J usage is TRBJ2-1; 7 bases line up with TRBD1. Germline CDR1 reads SEHNR; CDR2 reads FQNEAQ (reference sequence). With V trimmed by 5 bases and J by 0 bases, 7 bases remained unmatched. The CDR3 is 16 amino acids.

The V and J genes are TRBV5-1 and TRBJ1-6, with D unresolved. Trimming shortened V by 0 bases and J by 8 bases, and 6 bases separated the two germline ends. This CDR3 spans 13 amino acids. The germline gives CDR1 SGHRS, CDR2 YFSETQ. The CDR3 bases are TGCGCCAGCAGCTTGGTTGAGGATTCACCCCTCCACTTT. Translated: CASSLVEDSPLHF.

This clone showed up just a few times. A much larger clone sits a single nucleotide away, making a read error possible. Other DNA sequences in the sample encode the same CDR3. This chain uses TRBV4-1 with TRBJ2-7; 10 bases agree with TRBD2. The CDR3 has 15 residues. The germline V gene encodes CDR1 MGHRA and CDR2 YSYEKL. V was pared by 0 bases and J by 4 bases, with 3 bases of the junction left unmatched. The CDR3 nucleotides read TGCGCCAGCAGCCAAGATCTACTAGCGGGGTACGAGCAGTACTTC. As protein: CASSQDLLAGYEQYF.

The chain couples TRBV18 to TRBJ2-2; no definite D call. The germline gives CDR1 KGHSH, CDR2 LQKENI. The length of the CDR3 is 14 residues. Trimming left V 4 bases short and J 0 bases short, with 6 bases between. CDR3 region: CASSLRANTGELFF. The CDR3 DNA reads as TGTGCCAGCTCACTGCGCGCGAACACCGGGGAGCTGTTTTTT.

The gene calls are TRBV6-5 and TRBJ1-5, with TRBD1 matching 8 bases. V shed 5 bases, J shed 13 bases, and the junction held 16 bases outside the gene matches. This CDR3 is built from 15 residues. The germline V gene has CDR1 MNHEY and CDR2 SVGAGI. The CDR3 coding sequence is TGTGCCAGCAGTGCGACTCAGGGGGCGAGTAAAGCTCAGCATTTT. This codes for CASSATQGASKAQHF.

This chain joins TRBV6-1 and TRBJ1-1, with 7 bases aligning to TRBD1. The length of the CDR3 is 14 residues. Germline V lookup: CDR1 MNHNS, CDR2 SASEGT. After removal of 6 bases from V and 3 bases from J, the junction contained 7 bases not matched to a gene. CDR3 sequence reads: CASSQTGVHTEAFF. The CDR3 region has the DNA TGTGCCAGCAGCCAAACAGGGGTCCACACTGAAGCTTTCTTT.

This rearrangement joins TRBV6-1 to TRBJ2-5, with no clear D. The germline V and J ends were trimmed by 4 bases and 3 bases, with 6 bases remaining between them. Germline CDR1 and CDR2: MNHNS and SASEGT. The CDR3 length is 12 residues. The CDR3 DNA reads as TGTGCCAGCAGTGTTGTAAAAGAGACCCAGTACTTC. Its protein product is CASSVVKETQYF.

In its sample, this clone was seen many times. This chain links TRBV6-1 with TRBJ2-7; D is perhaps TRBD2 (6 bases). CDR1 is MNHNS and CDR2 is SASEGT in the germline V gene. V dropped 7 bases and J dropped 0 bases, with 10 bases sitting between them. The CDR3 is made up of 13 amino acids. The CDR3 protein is CASMRDSSYEQYF. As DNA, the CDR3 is TGTGCCAGCATGAGGGACTCCTCCTACGAGCAGTACTTC.

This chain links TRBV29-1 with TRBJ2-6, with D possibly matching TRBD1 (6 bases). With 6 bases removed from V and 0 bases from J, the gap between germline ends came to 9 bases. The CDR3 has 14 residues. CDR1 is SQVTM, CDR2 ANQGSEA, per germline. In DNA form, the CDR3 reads TGCAGCGTGGGGGCAGTCTCTGGGGCCAACGTCCTGACTTTC. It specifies CSVGAVSGANVLTF.

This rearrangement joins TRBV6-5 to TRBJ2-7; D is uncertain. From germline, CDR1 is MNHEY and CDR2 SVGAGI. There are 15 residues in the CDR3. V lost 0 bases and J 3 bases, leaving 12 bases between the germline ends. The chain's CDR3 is CASSYSRRYNYEQYF. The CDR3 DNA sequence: TGTGCCAGCAGTTACTCTCGCAGATACAACTACGAGCAGTACTTC.